This TCR beta chain is from a study of cytomegalovirus exposure and HLA in healthy donors. Produced via immunoSEQ multiplex PCR; TCRdb's table is partial and in-frame only. This sample carries 160,000 or so clones, approximately 81% of them seen once, and the ten largest clones take about 9.4%. Germline CDR1 is SQVTM and CDR2 is ANQGSEA. Trimming removed 4 bases from V and 5 bases from J; junction bases left unmatched: 9. This CDR3 contains 15 residues. This receptor was taken from a man aged 30 to 39 in good health and CMV-seropositive. The chain carries TRBV29-1 and TRBJ2-3, with TRBD2 identical over 10 bases. Sequencing was done on a sample of PBMCs. The CDR3 DNA reads as TGCAGCGTTGCCCCCCCCAGCGGGGGGGGAGATACGCAGTATTTT. This sequence encodes CSVAPPSGGGDTQYF.